This entry lists 32 T cell receptor beta chains sequenced from one sample in a study of blood T cells in healthy people across ages. Next came a second PCR, run for about 7 to 12 cycles, which used a sample-barcoded 5' primer along with a J-beta primer mix. Each CDR3 protein gets one entry after TCRdb re-called the 5' RACE reads with MiXCR. Of about 620,000 distinct CDR3 sequences listed, over 20% are singletons. Sequenced: blood. The receptors stem from a man in his 70s in good health.

This rearrangement joins TRBV5-1 to TRBJ2-3; 8 nucleotides agree with TRBD2. J was trimmed by 1 base and V by 2 bases; bases with no gene match: 3. Germline V gene sequence: CDR1 SGHRS, CDR2 YFSETQ. This CDR3 has 15 residues. CDR3 bases: TGCGCCAGCAGCTTCGAACTAGCGGGCACAGATACGCAGTATTTT. It specifies CASSFELAGTDTQYF. The whole variable domain, filled in from reference TRBV5-1 and TRBJ2-3, reads KAGVTQTPRYLIKTRGQQVTLSCSPISGHRSVSWYQQTPGQGLQFLFEYFSETQRNKGNFPGRFSGRQFSNSRSEMNVSTLELGDSALYLCASSFELAGTDTQYFGPGTRLTVL.

V and J are TRBV6-1 and TRBJ2-1, with D tentatively TRBD1 or TRBD2 (6 bases each). The CDR3 contains 14 residues. Germline values: CDR1 MNHNS, CDR2 SASEGT. Deletions cut 7 bases from V and 0 bases from J, with 10 bases between. CDR3 in amino acids: CASNREASYNEQFF. The CDR3 DNA is TGTGCCAGCAACAGGGAGGCCTCCTACAATGAGCAGTTCTTC.

The CDR3 loop reads CSARGSKHHQETQYF. CDR3 coding DNA: TGCAGTGCTAGAGGGAGCAAGCACCACCAAGAGACCCAGTACTTC. The rearrangement uses TRBV20-1 and TRBJ2-5; D is unclear. The CDR3 is 15 amino acids. Germline CDR1 is DFQATT and CDR2 is SNEGSKA (reference sequence). V dropped 1 base and J dropped 0 bases, with 12 bases sitting between them.

The sample holds a few counts of this clonotype. The chain carries TRBV25-1 and TRBJ1-3; no clear D gene. The CDR3 runs to 11 residues. Germline assignment: CDR1 MGHDK and CDR2 SYGVNS. With 6 bases removed from V and 7 bases from J, the gap between germline ends came to 7 bases. CDR3 sequence: CASSDRNTIYF. The CDR3 DNA is TGTGCCAGCAGCGACCGGAACACCATATATTTT.

There are a few counts of this clonotype. The chain combines TRBV6-2 or TRBV6-3 with TRBJ2-2, with TRBD1 matching 10 bases. The J segment lost 5 bases and the V segment lost 2 bases, leaving 11 bases of the junction unmatched. The CDR3 length is 18 residues. Germline CDR1 reads MNHEY; CDR2 reads SVGEGT. For the CDR3, the DNA is TGTGCCAGCAGTTACAGACGACAGGGGGCGATTGTTACCGGGGAGCTGTTTTTT. It encodes CASSYRRQGAIVTGELFF.

A few counts support this clonotype. The gene calls are TRBV7-3 and TRBJ2-5, with a possible D match to TRBD1 (5 bases). Trimming left V 2 bases short and J 4 bases short, with 14 bases between. Looked up from germline, CDR1 is SGHTA and CDR2 is FQGTGA. The CDR3 sequence is 15 residues long. The CDR3 protein is CASSLLSGMGETQYF. CDR3 DNA: TGTGCCAGCAGCTTATTATCAGGGATGGGAGAGACCCAGTACTTC.

The chain uses TRBV4-3 and TRBJ2-3, with 12 bases lining up with TRBD2. The CDR3 loop spans 17 amino acids. Trimming took 0 bases from V and 6 from J; bases not matched to a gene: 7. Germline CDR1 LGHNA, CDR2 YSLEER. The CDR3 protein is CASSQDRGLAGWDTQYF. The CDR3 DNA sequence: TGCGCCAGCAGCCAAGATCGTGGACTAGCGGGGTGGGATACGCAGTATTTT.

The rearrangement joins TRBV14 to TRBJ1-6; D not resolved. CDR1 and CDR2 from the germline V gene are SGHDN and FVKESK. Trimming shortened V by 2 bases and J by 8 bases, and 7 bases separated the two germline ends. CDR3 length equals 13 residues. The CDR3 DNA reads as TGTGCCAGCAGCCAATTCTCTGATTCACCCCTCCACTTT. This gives the protein CASSQFSDSPLHF.

V usage is TRBV20-1 and J usage is TRBJ2-1; 11 bases line up with TRBD2. Trimming took 6 bases from V and 3 from J; bases not matched to a gene: 7. This CDR3 has 15 residues. CDR1 is DFQATT, CDR2 SNEGSKA, per germline (reference sequence). The CDR3 spells CSAELAGVLYNEQFF. CDR3 DNA: TGCAGTGCGGAACTAGCGGGAGTTCTCTACAATGAGCAGTTCTTC.

V is TRBV28 and J is TRBJ1-2; possible D gene TRBD1, 5 bases. Trimming removed 6 bases at V and 0 bases at J, with 11 bases between. Per the germline V gene, CDR1 is MDHEN and CDR2 is SYDVKM. This CDR3 region has 14 residues. CDR3 sequence (DNA): TGTGCCAGCAGCTTCGTGGGGGCTAACTATGGCTACACCTTC. It translates to CASSFVGANYGYTF.

A few counts support this clonotype. The chain employs TRBV30 and TRBJ2-7; TRBD1 matches at 7 bases. The last part of the DNA fits TRBJ2-5 better; the J call may be wrong. The CDR3 totals 15 residues. CDR1 GTSNPN and CDR2 SVGIG come from the germline V gene (reference sequence). CDR3 in DNA: TGTGCCTGGAGTGTTACGACAGGGAAACAAGAGACCCAGTACTTC. It codes for CAWSVTTGKQETQYF.

V and J are TRBV20-1 and TRBJ1-1, with 8 bases aligning to TRBD1. This CDR3 spans 13 amino acids. J gave up 1 base and V 6 bases, and 4 bases lay outside the gene matches. The V gene's germline CDR1 is DFQATT and CDR2 SNEGSKA (reference sequence). As DNA, the CDR3 is TGCAGTGCGGTTACAGGGGGGAACACTGAAGCTTTCTTT. This codes for CSAVTGGNTEAFF.

The rearrangement uses TRBV7-8 and TRBJ1-4; 8 nucleotides match TRBD1. V lost 2 bases to trimming and J lost 5 bases; unmatched junction nucleotides: 4. The CDR3 is made up of 15 amino acids. CDR1 is SGHVS and CDR2 is FQNEAQ in the germline V gene. As DNA, the CDR3 is TGTGCCAGCAGCTTAAGACAGGGGTTGAATGAAAAACTGTTTTTT. Protein sequence: CASSLRQGLNEKLFF.

The chain couples TRBV9 to TRBJ2-3; D gene ambiguous. There are 14 residues in the CDR3. Looked up from germline, CDR1 is SGDLS and CDR2 is YYNGEE. With 0 bases removed from V and 3 bases from J, the gap between germline ends came to 8 bases. CDR3 amino acids: CASSVAPGTDTQYF. The CDR3 DNA is TGTGCCAGCAGCGTAGCACCTGGTACAGATACGCAGTATTTT.

V usage is TRBV6-1 and J usage is TRBJ2-1, with D possibly being TRBD1 (6 bases). TRBJ2-5 explains the end of the DNA better; the J call may be wrong. The germline CDR1 and CDR2 sequences are MNHNS and SASEGT. The CDR3 spans 14 residues. Here the CDR3 reads CASSEASRGETQYF. CDR3 DNA sequence: TGTGCCAGCAGTGAAGCTTCCAGGGGTGAGACCCAGTACTTC.

V gene TRBV12-3 or TRBV12-4 combines with J gene TRBJ2-1; D is perhaps TRBD2 (6 bases). This CDR3 contains 13 residues. V lost 2 bases, J lost 7 bases, and 9 bases lay in between. In DNA form, the CDR3 reads TGTGCCAGCAGTTTAATGGCGGGGAATGAGCAGTTCTTC. This encodes CASSLMAGNEQFF.

The V call is TRBV6-5, the J call TRBJ2-5; TRBD2 aligns across 7 bases. J was trimmed by 4 bases and V by 0 bases; bases with no gene match: 11. The CDR3 contains 17 residues. Per germline, CDR1 MNHEY and CDR2 SVGAGI. The CDR3 is CASSYSSPGLTRETQYF. CDR3 coding DNA: TGTGCCAGCAGTTACTCTAGTCCGGGACTAACCAGAGAGACCCAGTACTTC.

V and J are TRBV6-1 and TRBJ2-4; 12 bases map to TRBD1. The V segment lost 4 bases and the J segment 0 bases; nucleotides outside the gene matches: 19. Per the germline V gene, CDR1 is MNHNS and CDR2 is SASEGT. CDR3 size: 22 residues. In nucleotides, the CDR3 is TGTGCCAGCAGTGCTTTGAATTGGGACAGGGGGCCGCGGACCCTAGCCAAAAACATTCAGTACTTC. Its translation: CASSALNWDRGPRTLAKNIQYF.

The rearrangement links TRBV16 to TRBJ2-5; D may be TRBD1 (6 bases). The J call is in doubt because the DNA end fits TRBJ2-1 better. In germline, CDR1 is KGHSY, CDR2 FQNENV. The CDR3 is 14 residues long. The CDR3 sequence: CASSQSVQGGEQFF. Written as DNA, the CDR3 is TGTGCCAGCAGCCAATCGGTACAGGGCGGTGAGCAGTTCTTC.

The sample holds many counts of this clonotype. The chain has TRBV4-3 and TRBJ2-5, with D perhaps TRBD1 (5 bases). Germline V lookup: CDR1 LGHNA, CDR2 YSLEER. The CDR3 is 16 residues long. Trimming took off 0 bases at V and 3 bases at J, with 14 bases between the two ends. CDR3 in amino acids: CASSQDHLAGKETQYF. The CDR3 DNA sequence: TGCGCCAGCAGCCAAGATCATCTGGCAGGGAAAGAGACCCAGTACTTC.

CDR3 amino acids: CASCGWVTYNEQFF. The CDR3 nucleotides read TGTGCCAGCTGTGGTTGGGTTACCTACAATGAGCAGTTCTTC. V and J are TRBV2 and TRBJ2-1; D remains unclear. V lost 8 bases, J lost 2 bases, and 13 bases lay in between. This CDR3 contains 14 residues. Per the germline V gene, CDR1 is SNHLY and CDR2 is FYNNEI.

The chain has TRBV6-6 and TRBJ2-4, with 11 nucleotides matching TRBD1. The junction had 8 bases not matched to a gene; V was cut back by 6 bases and J by 7 bases. Germline V gene lookup returns CDR1 MNHNY and CDR2 SVGAGI (reference sequence). This CDR3 is built from 15 residues. The chain's CDR3 is CASSSTGTGGNIQYF. CDR3 sequence (DNA): TGTGCCAGCAGCTCTACCGGGACAGGGGGGAACATTCAGTACTTC.

This clonotype was recorded a few times. The chain uses TRBV20-1 and TRBJ2-2; D is perhaps TRBD1 or TRBD2 (5 bases each). V lost 3 bases, J lost 4 bases, and 24 bases lay in between. This CDR3 comprises 18 residues. Germline V gives CDR1 DFQATT, CDR2 SNEGSKA (reference sequence). CDR3: CSASSQAGNVEGTGELFF. CDR3 nucleotides: TGCAGTGCTAGTTCACAGGCAGGGAACGTCGAGGGCACCGGGGAGCTGTTTTTT.

This clonotype was found a few times. The chain recombines TRBV7-6 with TRBJ2-3; D is undetermined. The CDR3 totals 14 residues. Per the germline V gene, CDR1 is SGHVS and CDR2 is FNYEAQ. The germline V and J ends were trimmed by 1 base and 2 bases, with 7 bases remaining between them. The CDR3 coding sequence is TGTGCCAGCAGCTTAGGGGTCCACACAGATACGCAGTATTTT. Its translation is CASSLGVHTDTQYF.

The rearrangement joins TRBV2 to TRBJ2-5, with 7 bases identical to TRBD2. The tail of the sequence fits TRBJ2-1 better, so the J call may be wrong. Germline assignment: CDR1 SNHLY and CDR2 FYNNEI. CDR3 size: 13 residues. The chain's CDR3 is CASRTSPYHEQFF. CDR3 nucleotide sequence: TGTGCCAGCAGGACTAGCCCTTATCATGAGCAGTTCTTC.

The chain couples TRBV6-1 to TRBJ1-1, with D unclear. CDR1 and CDR2 from the germline V gene are MNHNS and SASEGT. The CDR3 length is 13 residues. Trimming cost V 3 bases and J 10 bases, with 15 bases left between them. The CDR3, as DNA: TGTGCCAGCAGTGAGCCTCCCCATAGTCGAGCTTTCTTT. It is translated as CASSEPPHSRAFF.

The chain is built from TRBV7-6 and TRBJ2-3; weak D call: TRBD1 (5 bases). Looked up from germline, CDR1 is SGHVS and CDR2 is FNYEAQ. V lost 5 bases and J lost 1, with 13 bases in between. This CDR3 has 15 residues. The chain's CDR3 is CASSPSGARTDTQYF. In nucleotides, the CDR3 is TGTGCCAGCAGCCCCTCTGGGGCGCGCACAGATACGCAGTATTTT.

This clonotype was seen at least ten times. V is TRBV28 and J is TRBJ2-7; either TRBD1 or TRBD2 may supply D (5 bases each). The CDR3 extends over 14 amino acids. Trimming left V 6 bases short and J 2 bases short, with 14 bases between. CDR1 is MDHEN, CDR2 SYDVKM, per germline. The CDR3 nucleotides read TGTGCCAGCAGCACCGGGACGGCCACCTACGAGCAGTACTTC. It yields the protein CASSTGTATYEQYF. Supplemented by reference TRBV28 and TRBJ2-7, the full variable domain reads DVKVTQSSRYLVKRTGEKVFLECVQDMDHENMFWYRQDPGLGLRLIYFSYDVKMKEKGDIPEGYSVSREKKERFSLILESASTNQTSMYLCASSTGTATYEQYFGPGTRLTVT.

To note about this clonotype: Mismatch with germline at one junction end may stem from a read error. The chain employs TRBV6-5 and TRBJ1-2; D might be TRBD1 (6 bases). Germline V gene sequence: CDR1 MNHEY, CDR2 SVGAGI. CDR3 length: 14 amino acids. CDR3 sequence (DNA): TGTGCCTGCAGTACAGGGTCCCTACGCGGTGGCTACACCTTC. Translating it yields CACSTGSLRGGYTF.

This clonotype was seen more than once but under ten times. The chain carries TRBV27 and TRBJ2-5, with 9 bases matching TRBD2. The J call is uncertain, as TRBJ2-1 better fits the DNA end. Germline CDR1 and CDR2: MNHEY and SMNVEV (reference sequence). The CDR3 runs 15 residues. The CDR3 region has the DNA TGTGCCAGCAGTTCGTGGCTAGCGGGGTTCGGTGAGCAGTTCTTC. As protein: CASSSWLAGFGEQFF.

This chain joins TRBV29-1 and TRBJ2-5; D gene uncertain. CDR1 is SQVTM, CDR2 ANQGSEA, per germline. The V end lost 4 bases, the J end lost 1 base, and 10 bases lay between the germline ends. The CDR3 extends over 13 amino acids. The CDR3 DNA reads TGCAGCGTTGGTTTGCAGAGCCAAGAGACCCAGTACTTC. This codes for CSVGLQSQETQYF.

Only a few counts were recorded for this clonotype. The genes are TRBV28 and TRBJ2-5; possible D gene TRBD2, 6 bases. The CDR3 length is 14 residues. Germline CDR1 reads MDHEN; CDR2 reads SYDVKM. V dropped 7 bases and J dropped 13 bases, with 25 bases sitting between them. This chain's CDR3 is CASKRGGSAHELYF. In DNA form, the CDR3 reads TGTGCCAGCAAGAGGGGAGGTAGCGCCCACGAGCTGTACTTC.